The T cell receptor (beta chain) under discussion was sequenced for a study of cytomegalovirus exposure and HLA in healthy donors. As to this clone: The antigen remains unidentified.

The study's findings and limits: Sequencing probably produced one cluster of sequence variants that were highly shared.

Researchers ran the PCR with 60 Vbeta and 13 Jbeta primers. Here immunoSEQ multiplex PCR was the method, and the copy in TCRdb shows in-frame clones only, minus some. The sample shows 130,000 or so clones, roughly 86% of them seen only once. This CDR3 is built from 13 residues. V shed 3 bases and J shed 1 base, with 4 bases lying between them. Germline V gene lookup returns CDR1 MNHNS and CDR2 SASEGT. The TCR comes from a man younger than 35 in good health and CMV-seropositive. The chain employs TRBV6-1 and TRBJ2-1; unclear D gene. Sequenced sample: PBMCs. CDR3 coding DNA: TGTGCCAGCAGTGACGGGTCCTACAATGAGCAGTTCTTC. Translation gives CASSDGSYNEQFF.